This TCR beta chain was retrieved from a study of T cell repertoires in cytomegalovirus infection. Study-level information: The public TCR beta signatures pointed to both CMV infection and matching HLA type. Overall study findings and caveats: Across the ex vivo response, the dominant clonotypes were HLA-C-restricted CMV-specific TCR beta clonotypes.

MiXCR was run by TCRdb on the reads, yielding one entry per CDR3 protein. The profile shows 100,000 to 150,000 distinct CDR3 sequences, more than 7% of them singletons. J gave up 2 bases and V 5 bases, and 8 bases lay outside the gene matches. The CDR3 extends over 16 amino acids. Germline V CDR1 and CDR2: SGHNT, YENEEA. This clonotype was seen many times. Its antigen remains unknown. The chain employs TRBV11-3 and TRBJ2-2; 7 nucleotides agree with TRBD1. Sequencing input: PBMCs. This clonotype was sampled from a human donor in good health (CMV status not recorded). Some clones in this sample may be carry-over from other donors' samples. The CDR3 DNA reads as TGTGCCAGCAGCCTAACCGGGACAGTCAACACCGGGGAGCTGTTTTTT. Amino acids: CASSLTGTVNTGELFF.